The next 23 T cell receptor beta chains were all read from a single sample in a study of blood T cell repertoires in COVID-19. Assay used: immunoSEQ multiplex PCR; TCRdb lists only in-frame clones, some missing. The data contain approximately 330,000 clones, roughly 89% of them singletons. The specimen sequenced was PBMCs or T cells enriched from blood (not recorded which). These TCRs come from a woman between 25 and 40 years old who had recovered from COVID-19.

The V call is TRBV6-4, the J call TRBJ2-3; 9 bases line up with TRBD2. Germline CDR1 MRHNA, CDR2 SNTAGT. J gave up 2 bases and V 3 bases, and 3 bases lay outside the gene matches. The CDR3 contains 15 residues. The CDR3 DNA is TGTGCCAGCAGTGAGGCTAGCGGGATCACAGATACGCAGTATTTT. Translated, it gives CASSEASGITDTQYF.

The J gene is TRBJ2-1, the V gene TRBV5-1, with 7 bases aligning to TRBD2. V was clipped by 1 base and J by 5 bases; unmatched bases: 9. CDR1 is SGHRS and CDR2 is YFSETQ in the germline V gene. The CDR3 spans 16 residues. CDR3 loop: CASSLLSTSLNNEQFF. The DNA of the CDR3 is TGCGCCAGCAGCTTGTTGTCGACTAGCTTGAACAATGAGCAGTTCTTC.

V and J are TRBV7-9 and TRBJ2-5; 7 nucleotides align to TRBD1. The CDR3 has 14 residues. Germline V CDR1 and CDR2: SEHNR, FQNEAQ (reference sequence). V was clipped by 5 bases and J by 10 bases; unmatched bases: 13. DNA of the CDR3: TGTGCCAGCAGCCCGCCGACAGGGTCGTGGGACCAGTACTTC. As protein: CASSPPTGSWDQYF.

This clone was picked up one time. The V and J genes are TRBV3-1 (or the pseudogene TRBV3-2) and TRBJ1-2; 7 bases match TRBD1. This CDR3 comprises 14 residues. V dropped 3 bases and J dropped 7; count of bases not matched to a gene: 8. Germline-derived CDR1 and CDR2 are LGHDT and YNNKEL (reference sequence). The DNA of the CDR3 is TGTGCCAGCAGCCACCGAGACAGGGCGGGTGGCTACACCTTC. Encoded protein: CASSHRDRAGGYTF.

The chain recombines TRBV4-2 with TRBJ1-5; tentatively, D is TRBD1 (5 bases). Germline values: CDR1 LGHNA, CDR2 YNFKEQ. The CDR3 is made up of 14 amino acids. The V and J ends lost 4 bases and 6 bases respectively, with 13 bases between them. CDR3 in amino acids: CASSPSGRRQPQHF. CDR3 sequence (DNA): TGTGCCAGCAGCCCCTCAGGGAGGCGTCAGCCCCAGCATTTT.

This clone has only a few counts. This sequence joins TRBV19 and TRBJ1-1; 8 bases fit TRBD1. V gave up 4 bases and J gave up 5 bases; unmatched junction bases: 12. CDR3 size: 16 residues. Germline loops: CDR1 LNHDA, CDR2 SQIVND (reference sequence). The CDR3 DNA reads as TGTGCCAGTAGTAGCCTCCTCAGCAGGGGGCCTACTGAAGCTTTCTTT. Translating gives CASSSLLSRGPTEAFF.

This rearrangement joins TRBV28 to TRBJ1-3; no clear D gene. Germline CDR1 and CDR2: MDHEN and SYDVKM. Trimming stripped 6 bases from V and 0 bases from J, with 9 bases between. This CDR3 contains 14 residues. Written as DNA, the CDR3 is TGTGCCAGCAGGCGTGCCATCTCTGGAAACACCATATATTTT. Protein: CASRRAISGNTIYF.

For the CDR3, the DNA is TGTGCCAGCAGTTTGGGTGGGACTTCACCCTACAATGAGCAGTTCTTC. This gives the protein CASSLGGTSPYNEQFF. The chain joins TRBV28 to TRBJ2-1; perhaps TRBD2 as D (6 bases). V dropped 3 bases and J dropped 2 bases, with 14 bases sitting between them. Germline CDR1 reads MDHEN; CDR2 reads SYDVKM. This CDR3 is 16 amino acids long.

V usage is TRBV19 and J usage is TRBJ1-2, with TRBD1 identical over 10 bases. This CDR3 comprises 14 residues. Germline CDR1 reads LNHDA; CDR2 reads SQIVND (reference sequence). V was pared by 5 bases and J by 2 bases, with 2 bases of the junction left unmatched. CDR3 sequence (DNA): TGTGCCAGTAGTCTGACAGGGGGCAACTATGGCTACACCTTC. The encoded protein is CASSLTGGNYGYTF. Drawing the rest from reference TRBV19 and TRBJ1-2, the complete variable domain is DGGITQSPKYLFRKEGQNVTLSCEQNLNHDAMYWYRQDPGQGLRLIYYSQIVNDFQKGDIAEGYSVSREKKESFPLTVTSAQKNPTAFYLCASSLTGGNYGYTFGSGTRLTVV.

The chain carries TRBV30 and TRBJ1-4; D is perhaps TRBD1 (5 bases). The CDR3 has 13 amino acids. CDR1 is GTSNPN, CDR2 SVGIG, per germline (reference sequence). V was shortened by 2 bases and J by 8 bases, with 12 bases between the two germline ends. The CDR3 protein is CAWSRGGSEKLFF. Written as DNA, the CDR3 is TGTGCCTGGAGTCGCGGGGGATCCGAAAAACTGTTTTTT.

This chain links TRBV10-2 with TRBJ2-7; TRBD1 is a possible D gene (6 bases). This CDR3 region has 13 residues. V shed 7 bases and J shed 5 bases, with 15 bases lying between them. Germline CDR1 and CDR2: WSHSY and SAAADI. CDR3 loop: CASKGTGQNEQYF. The CDR3 DNA sequence: TGCGCCAGCAAGGGAACAGGGCAAAACGAGCAGTACTTC.

This chain uses TRBV10-2 with TRBJ1-2, with D unresolved. This CDR3 is 15 amino acids long. With 3 bases removed from V and 3 bases from J, the gap between germline ends came to 14 bases. In germline, CDR1 is WSHSY, CDR2 SAAADI. The CDR3 loop reads CASSETGLGDYGYTF. CDR3 in DNA: TGCGCCAGCAGTGAAACGGGGTTGGGCGACTATGGCTACACCTTC.

V and J are TRBV6-5 and TRBJ2-1; weak D call: TRBD1 (5 bases). The CDR3 covers 14 residues. V lost 4 bases, J lost 7 bases, and 14 bases lay in between. CDR1 and CDR2 (germline): MNHEY, SVGAGI. The CDR3 spells CASSFRGRVNEQFF. CDR3 DNA: TGTGCCAGCAGTTTCCGTGGCAGGGTAAATGAGCAGTTCTTC.

The V and J genes are TRBV29-1 and TRBJ1-1; no clear D gene. The length of the CDR3 is 13 residues. Trimming removed 7 bases from V and 5 bases from J, with 17 bases in between. From germline, CDR1 is SQVTM and CDR2 ANQGSEA. Here the CDR3 DNA reads TGCAGCGCCGGACTCATCCCCCGGACTGAAGCTTTCTTT. Its protein is CSAGLIPRTEAFF.

The chain couples TRBV6-5 to TRBJ1-4; D is uncertain. Trimming pared 6 bases from V and 6 bases from J, leaving 14 bases between. This CDR3 has 14 amino acids. Germline CDR1 MNHEY, CDR2 SVGAGI. CDR3: CASRPGDVDEKLFF. In DNA, the CDR3 is TGTGCCAGCAGACCGGGAGATGTGGATGAAAAACTGTTTTTT.

The chain is built from TRBV19 and TRBJ2-6; D is undetermined. The CDR3 covers 17 residues. The ends were cut back, 7 bases at V and 4 bases at J, with 20 bases in the middle. Germline V gene data show CDR1 as LNHDA and CDR2 as SQIVND (reference sequence). This chain's CDR3 is CASMKRPKLLGANVLTF. CDR3 DNA: TGTGCCAGTATGAAGCGTCCCAAACTTCTCGGGGCCAACGTCCTGACTTTC.

The chain joins TRBV7-2 to TRBJ2-7; 11 bases are shared with TRBD2. Per the germline V gene, CDR1 is SGHTA and CDR2 is FQGNSA. The CDR3 totals 16 residues. Unmatched junction bases numbered 6, after V lost 3 bases and J lost 2 bases. The CDR3 loop reads CASSFSSGRTTYEQYF. The DNA for the CDR3 is TGTGCCAGCAGCTTTTCTAGCGGGAGGACCACCTACGAGCAGTACTTC.

This clone was counted a single time. The chain carries TRBV7-8 and TRBJ2-7; 10 positions match TRBD1. CDR1 is SGHVS, CDR2 FQNEAQ, per germline. The junction had 25 bases not matched to a gene; V was cut back by 5 bases and J by 9 bases. The CDR3 is made up of 19 amino acids. The CDR3 sequence: CASSHIISTGGAPRFLQYF. In nucleotides, the CDR3 is TGTGCCAGCAGCCATATAATATCGACAGGGGGCGCCCCCCGTTTTCTGCAGTACTTC.

The rearrangement uses TRBV5-4 and TRBJ2-7, with 9 bases matching TRBD1. The germline V gene encodes CDR1 SGHNT and CDR2 YYREEE (reference sequence). The CDR3 is 15 residues long. V gave up 2 bases and J gave up 0 bases; unmatched junction bases: 3. The DNA of the CDR3 is TGTGCCAGCAGCTTCGGACAGGGGTTCTCCTACGAGCAGTACTTC. As protein: CASSFGQGFSYEQYF.

The chain carries TRBV11-3 and TRBJ2-3, with a tentative D call TRBD2 (6 bases). Per germline, CDR1 SGHNT and CDR2 YENEEA. This CDR3 region has 16 residues. Trimming pared 1 base from V and 5 bases from J, leaving 16 bases between. This chain's CDR3 is CASSLGGGRGGDTQYF. The CDR3 DNA is TGTGCCAGCAGCTTAGGTGGGGGGAGAGGTGGAGATACGCAGTATTTT. Drawing the rest from reference TRBV11-3 and TRBJ2-3, the complete variable domain is EAGVVQSPRYKIIEKKQPVAFWCNPISGHNTLYWYLQNLGQGPELLIRYENEEAVDDSQLPKDRFSAERLKGVDSTLKIQPAELGDSAVYLCASSLGGGRGGDTQYFGPGTRLTVL.

The table lists this clone with a count of one. The chain joins TRBV28 to TRBJ1-1; D is ambiguous. V was clipped by 5 bases and J by 2 bases, with 15 bases between them. The CDR3 loop spans 15 amino acids. CDR1 is MDHEN, CDR2 SYDVKM, per germline. The CDR3 region has the DNA TGTGCCAGCAGTCCCTGGACGGACTTTAACACTGAAGCTTTCTTT. Its translation: CASSPWTDFNTEAFF.

The chain is built from TRBV7-9 and TRBJ1-4; 8 bases line up with TRBD1. The CDR3 extends over 14 amino acids. The trim removed 5 bases at V and 7 bases at J, leaving 6 bases unmatched. CDR1 SEHNR and CDR2 FQNEAQ come from the germline V gene (reference sequence). The DNA of the CDR3 is TGTGCCAGCAGCCCCCAGGGGGCCAGTGAAAAACTGTTTTTT. Encoded protein: CASSPQGASEKLFF.

This chain joins TRBV23-1 and TRBJ2-7, with a weak D call TRBD1 (6 bases). TRBV23-1 falls under the ORF class, with uncertain function. The CDR3 consists of 13 residues. Trimming took off 11 bases at V and 5 bases at J, with 19 bases between the two ends. In nucleotides, the CDR3 is TGCGCCCTAAGACACGAACAGGGCGACGAGCAGTACTTC. Protein sequence: CALRHEQGDEQYF.